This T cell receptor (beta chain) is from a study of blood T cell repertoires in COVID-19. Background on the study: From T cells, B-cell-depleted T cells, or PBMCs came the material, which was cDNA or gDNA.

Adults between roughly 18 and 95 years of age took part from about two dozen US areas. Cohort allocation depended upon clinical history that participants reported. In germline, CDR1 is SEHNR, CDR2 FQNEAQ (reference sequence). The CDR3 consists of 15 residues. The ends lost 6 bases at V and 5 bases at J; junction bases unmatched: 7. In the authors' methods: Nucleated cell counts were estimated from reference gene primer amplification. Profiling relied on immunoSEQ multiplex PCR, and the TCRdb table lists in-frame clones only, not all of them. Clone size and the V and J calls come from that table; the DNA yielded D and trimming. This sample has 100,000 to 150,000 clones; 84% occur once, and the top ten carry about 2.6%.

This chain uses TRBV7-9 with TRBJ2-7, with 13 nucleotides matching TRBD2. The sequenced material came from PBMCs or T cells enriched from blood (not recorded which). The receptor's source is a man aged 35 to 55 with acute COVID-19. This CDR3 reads CASSTGLAGAHEQYF. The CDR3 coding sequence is TGTGCCAGCAGTACTGGACTAGCGGGAGCACACGAGCAGTACTTC.